The clone carrying this T cell receptor beta chain was seen repeatedly, ten times or more. Its antigen is still unknown. The data stem from a study of identical twins. Regarding the study as a whole: Sharing of beta out-of-frame sequences by twins showed a weaker excess. It was possible that invariant MAIT and iNKT cells partly confounded the zero-insertion analyses.

CDR3 size: 15 residues. Germline CDR1 is ENHRY and CDR2 is SYGVKD. V lost 7 bases to trimming and J lost 0 bases, with 13 bases between them. With no exceptions, donors were healthy Caucasians. One entry per CDR3 protein, called by TCRdb with MiXCR from the 5' RACE reads. The sample has around 490,000 distinct CDR3 sequences; about 16% are singletons. The sample also formed part of further work on yellow fever vaccine responses in identical twins. Per that study: In identical twins, vaccine T cell responses appeared partly shared and partly individual.

The clonotype comes from a woman in her late teens or twenties in good health. The V gene is TRBV10-3, the J gene TRBJ1-3; tentatively, D is TRBD1 (6 bases). Sequenced sample: CD4+ T cells sorted from blood. CDR3: CAITSRDNSGNTIYF. CDR3 sequence (DNA): TGTGCCATCACCTCCCGGGACAACTCTGGAAACACCATATATTTT.